The 31 T cell receptor beta chains listed next were all sequenced from one sample in a study of cytomegalovirus exposure and HLA in healthy donors. PCR was performed using 60 Vbeta and 13 Jbeta primers. Sequencing was performed with immunoSEQ multiplex PCR; in TCRdb, only in-frame clones are kept and a portion is missing. The profile shows about 62,000 clones, roughly 80% of them singletons. Specimen: PBMCs. The source of these receptors is a woman aged 25 to 39 in good health and CMV-seronegative.

Worth noting for this clone: This same CDR3 is encoded by further DNA sequences in the sample. V and J are TRBV7-2 and TRBJ1-1, with a tentative D call TRBD1 (5 bases). Trimming removed 5 bases at V and 3 bases at J, with 19 bases between. The CDR3 runs 16 residues. Germline V gives CDR1 SGHTA, CDR2 FQGNSA. Written as DNA, the CDR3 is TGTGCCAGCAGCCGGGGGGAGGGCGTCTTGGACACTGAAGCTTTCTTT. Its translation is CASSRGEGVLDTEAFF. The full variable domain, its missing parts supplied by reference TRBV7-2 and TRBJ1-1, is GAGVSQSPSNKVTEKGKDVELRCDPISGHTALYWYRQSLGQGLEFLIYFQGNSAPDKSGLPSDRFSAERTGGSVSTLTIQRTQQEDSAVYLCASSRGEGVLDTEAFFGQGTRLTVV.

The chain recombines TRBV6-8 with TRBJ1-2; weak D call: TRBD1 (5 bases). V was pared by 4 bases and J by 8 bases, with 8 bases between. CDR3 length: 11 amino acids. The germline CDR1 and CDR2 sequences are MNHGY and SAAAGT. CDR3 coding DNA: TGTGCCAGCAGTTCAACAGGAGGCTACACCTTC. Its protein product is CASSSTGGYTF.

This chain links TRBV5-6 with TRBJ2-7; 7 nucleotides align to TRBD1. The CDR3 has 15 residues. Germline V lookup: CDR1 SGHDT, CDR2 YYEEEE. V was clipped by 2 bases and J by 4 bases; unmatched bases: 9. The CDR3 here is CASSFLGQGEYEQYF. The CDR3 DNA follows: TGTGCCAGCAGCTTTCTTGGTCAGGGGGAATACGAGCAGTACTTC.

The V call is TRBV5-5, the J call TRBJ2-7; D gene ambiguous. The germline V gene encodes CDR1 SGHKS and CDR2 YYEKEE (reference sequence). The CDR3 sequence is 16 residues long. Trimming stripped 0 bases from V and 2 bases from J, with 15 bases between. As DNA, the CDR3 is TGTGCCAGCAGCTTGGCCTGGCAGCGAGGTACCTACGAGCAGTACTTC. This translates into CASSLAWQRGTYEQYF. Full variable domain (remainder filled in from reference TRBV5-5 and TRBJ2-7): DAGVTQSPTHLIKTRGQQVTLRCSPISGHKSVSWYQQVLGQGPQFIFQYYEKEERGRGNFPDRFSARQFPNYSSELNVNALLLGDSALYLCASSLAWQRGTYEQYFGPGTRLTVT.

The V and J genes are TRBV6-4 and TRBJ2-2; 9 bases match TRBD1. This CDR3 has 15 amino acids. J was trimmed by 3 bases and V by 6 bases; bases with no gene match: 5. CDR1 and CDR2 (germline): MRHNA, SNTAGT. The CDR3, as DNA: TGTGCCAGCAGCGCGGGACAGGGCGACACCGGGGAGCTGTTTTTT. This sequence encodes CASSAGQGDTGELFF.

This chain links TRBV10-3 with TRBJ2-7, with TRBD1 identical over 9 bases. The germline CDR1 and CDR2 sequences are ENHRY and SYGVKD. The CDR3 loop spans 16 amino acids. With V trimmed by 3 bases and J by 0 bases, 6 bases remained unmatched. The CDR3 sequence: CAISELLGQGSYEQYF. In DNA form, the CDR3 reads TGTGCCATCAGTGAACTATTGGGACAGGGCTCCTACGAGCAGTACTTC.

There are a few counts of this clone. The V gene is TRBV7-8, the J gene TRBJ1-5, with TRBD1 matching 7 bases. Germline CDR1 reads SGHVS; CDR2 reads FQNEAQ. CDR3 length: 14 amino acids. The ends lost 4 bases at V and 4 bases at J; junction bases unmatched: 4. The CDR3 here is CASSSDRRNQPQHF. The CDR3 DNA reads TGTGCCAGCAGCTCGGACAGGCGAAATCAGCCCCAGCATTTT. The complete variable domain, with remaining parts taken from reference TRBV7-8 and TRBJ1-5, reads GAGVSQSPRYKVAKRGQDVALRCDPISGHVSLFWYQQALGQGPEFLTYFQNEAQLDKSGLPSDRFFAERPEGSVSTLKIQRTQQEDSAVYLCASSSDRRNQPQHFGDGTRLSIL.

The genes are TRBV6-4 and TRBJ2-2, with 12 bases lining up with TRBD2. J was trimmed by 4 bases and V by 4 bases; bases with no gene match: 7. The CDR3 totals 17 residues. Germline values: CDR1 MRHNA, CDR2 SNTAGT. CDR3 sequence: CASSAASGGASTGELFF. The DNA for the CDR3 is TGTGCCAGCAGTGCGGCTAGCGGGGGGGCCAGCACCGGGGAGCTGTTTTTT.

The J gene is TRBJ1-6, the V gene TRBV7-2; D is unresolved. Germline values: CDR1 SGHTA, CDR2 FQGNSA. The CDR3 is 16 amino acids. V lost 1 base and J lost 6, with 13 bases in between. CDR3 in amino acids: CASSLVAASGNSPLHF. Written as DNA, the CDR3 is TGTGCCAGCAGCTTAGTGGCGGCCTCGGGTAATTCACCCCTCCACTTT.

V is TRBV9 and J is TRBJ2-1; TRBD2 aligns across 14 bases. Germline V CDR1 and CDR2: SGDLS, YYNGEE. This CDR3 spans 16 amino acids. Trimming removed 4 bases from V and 7 bases from J; junction bases left unmatched: 7. As DNA, the CDR3 is TGTGCCAGCAGCACCCGGACTAGCGGGGGGACAAATGAGCAGTTCTTC. Translated, it gives CASSTRTSGGTNEQFF. The complete variable domain, with remaining parts taken from reference TRBV9 and TRBJ2-1, reads DSGVTQTPKHLITATGQRVTLRCSPRSGDLSVYWYQQSLDQGLQFLIQYYNGEERAKGNILERFSAQQFPDLHSELNLSSLELGDSALYFCASSTRTSGGTNEQFFGPGTRLTVL.

The chain employs TRBV11-2 and TRBJ1-2; D gene ambiguous. V was pared by 0 bases and J by 5 bases, with 16 bases between. Germline V lookup: CDR1 SGHAT, CDR2 FQNNGV. The length of the CDR3 is 16 residues. DNA for the CDR3: TGTGCCAGCAGCTTAGAAGGCGGCATTCTGTCGTATGGCTACACCTTC. It yields the protein CASSLEGGILSYGYTF.

The chain combines TRBV4-1 with TRBJ2-1; 7 bases are shared with TRBD1. CDR1 is MGHRA and CDR2 is YSYEKL in the germline V gene. V gave up 0 bases and J gave up 4 bases; unmatched junction bases: 3. This CDR3 is built from 15 residues. CDR3 bases: TGCGCCAGCAGCCAAGATTTGGGACAGTACAATGAGCAGTTCTTC. Translation: CASSQDLGQYNEQFF.

The chain recombines TRBV12-5 with TRBJ2-1; TRBD2 matches 7 bases. V lost 3 bases to trimming and J lost 3 bases; unmatched junction nucleotides: 8. Per the germline V gene, CDR1 is LGHNT and CDR2 is FRNRAP. The CDR3 extends over 16 amino acids. CDR3 in amino acids: CASGFGGRGFYNEQFF. CDR3 DNA sequence: TGTGCTAGTGGTTTCGGGGGGAGAGGGTTCTACAATGAGCAGTTCTTC.

In DNA form, the CDR3 reads TGTGCCAGCAGCCAAGATCAGAACCGGTACTACGAGCAGTACTTC. It specifies CASSQDQNRYYEQYF. This chain links TRBV14 with TRBJ2-5, with D unresolved. The last part of the DNA fits TRBJ2-7 better; the J call may be wrong. The CDR3 consists of 15 residues. Germline CDR1 SGHDN, CDR2 FVKESK.

CDR3 in DNA: TGTGCCAGCAGTGATAGGGGTAGCGGACACAATGAGCAGTTCTTC. Amino acids: CASSDRGSGHNEQFF. V usage is TRBV6-1 and J usage is TRBJ2-1; weak D call: TRBD2 (6 bases). Germline V gene data show CDR1 as MNHNS and CDR2 as SASEGT. The CDR3 is 15 residues long. Trimming took off 3 bases at V and 5 bases at J, with 14 bases between the two ends.

The rearrangement links TRBV5-4 to TRBJ2-7; TRBD1 matches 7 bases. The CDR3 runs 13 residues. Germline CDR1 SGHNT, CDR2 YYREEE (reference sequence). V lost 4 bases to trimming and J lost 6 bases; unmatched junction nucleotides: 7. CDR3 sequence reads: CASSPGTVSEQYF. The CDR3 nucleotides are TGTGCCAGCAGCCCGGGGACAGTAAGCGAGCAGTACTTC.

V gene TRBV7-2 combines with J gene TRBJ1-2, with 8 bases that match TRBD1. The length of the CDR3 is 16 residues. V was pared by 5 bases and J by 4 bases, with 12 bases of the junction left unmatched. Looked up from germline, CDR1 is SGHTA and CDR2 is FQGNSA. CDR3 protein: CASSERPPGTGYGYTF. CDR3 bases: TGTGCCAGCAGCGAGCGACCCCCCGGGACAGGCTATGGCTACACCTTC. Full variable domain (remainder filled in from reference TRBV7-2 and TRBJ1-2): GAGVSQSPSNKVTEKGKDVELRCDPISGHTALYWYRQSLGQGLEFLIYFQGNSAPDKSGLPSDRFSAERTGGSVSTLTIQRTQQEDSAVYLCASSERPPGTGYGYTFGSGTRLTVV.

The chain combines TRBV10-2 with TRBJ2-7; 10 bases align to TRBD2. V shed 6 bases and J 2 bases; nucleotides not matched to a gene: 4. The germline gives CDR1 WSHSY, CDR2 SAAADI. The CDR3 extends over 14 amino acids. CDR3 residues: CASRATSGPYEQYF. In DNA, the CDR3 is TGCGCCAGCAGGGCGACTAGCGGGCCCTACGAGCAGTACTTC.

The chain joins TRBV10-3 to TRBJ2-1, with D possibly matching TRBD2 (7 bases). Per germline, CDR1 ENHRY and CDR2 SYGVKD. V dropped 8 bases and J dropped 6 bases, with 14 bases sitting between them. This CDR3 has 13 residues. This CDR3 is CAIGGGPSNEQFF. The CDR3 DNA sequence: TGTGCCATCGGGGGGGGGCCCAGCAATGAGCAGTTCTTC.

The rearrangement uses TRBV5-8 and TRBJ1-2, with a weak D call TRBD1 (5 bases). The CDR3 spans 14 residues. CDR1 and CDR2 from the germline V gene are SGHTS and YDEGEE. Trimming stripped 4 bases from V and 3 bases from J, with 13 bases between. This CDR3 reads CASSPSGGYYGYTF. The DNA for the CDR3 is TGTGCCAGCAGCCCGTCCGGGGGGTACTATGGCTACACCTTC.

The DNA for the CDR3 is TGTGCCTGGAGTCCGCAGGGAAACTATGGCTACACCTTC. Its translation is CAWSPQGNYGYTF. The chain is built from TRBV30 and TRBJ1-2; a possible D gene is TRBD1 (5 bases). In germline, CDR1 is GTSNPN, CDR2 SVGIG (reference sequence). V shed 2 bases and J shed 2 bases, with 9 bases lying between them. This CDR3 spans 13 amino acids.

The chain combines TRBV6-6 with TRBJ1-1; D gene unclear. CDR3 length: 13 residues. The V end lost 0 bases, the J end lost 10 bases, and 12 bases lay between the germline ends. Germline V gene data show CDR1 as MNHNY and CDR2 as SVGAGI (reference sequence). This CDR3 is CASSYSPSERAFF. The CDR3 DNA sequence: TGTGCCAGCAGTTACTCACCCTCCGAGAGAGCTTTCTTT.

The chain is built from TRBV9 and TRBJ1-1; 7 nucleotides align to TRBD1. With V trimmed by 3 bases and J by 0 bases, 5 bases remained unmatched. Germline V lookup: CDR1 SGDLS, CDR2 YYNGEE. This CDR3 region has 15 residues. The chain's CDR3 is CASSAWTGMNTEAFF. For the CDR3, the DNA is TGTGCCAGCAGCGCTTGGACAGGTATGAACACTGAAGCTTTCTTT.

This clone was detected once. J is TRBJ2-1 and V is TRBV14; TRBD1 is a possible D gene (5 bases). Trimming stripped 4 bases from V and 4 bases from J, with 20 bases between. The CDR3 loop spans 17 amino acids. Germline lookup yields CDR1 SGHDN and CDR2 FVKESK. The CDR3 DNA follows: TGTGCCAGCAGCCCGCTCCTAGACAGCCCCCATTACAATGAGCAGTTCTTC. Translated: CASSPLLDSPHYNEQFF.

CDR3 sequence: CASSLLGQGAGNSPLHF. DNA for the CDR3: TGTGCCAGCAGCTTATTGGGTCAGGGTGCTGGTAATTCACCCCTCCACTTT. The rearrangement uses TRBV5-6 and TRBJ1-6, with D perhaps TRBD1 (5 bases). CDR1 and CDR2 from the germline V gene are SGHDT and YYEEEE. The CDR3 loop spans 17 amino acids. V lost 2 bases to trimming and J lost 6 bases, with 18 bases between them.

This clone was observed a single time. This rearrangement joins TRBV27 to TRBJ1-6; no reliable D call. Per germline, CDR1 MNHEY and CDR2 SMNVEV (reference sequence). The length of the CDR3 is 13 residues. V lost 8 bases to trimming and J lost 10 bases, with 15 bases between them. The CDR3 sequence is CASSLAGMSPLHF. The CDR3 coding sequence is TGTGCCAGCTCCCTTGCGGGGATGTCACCCCTCCACTTT.

V usage is TRBV6-5 and J usage is TRBJ1-5, with D perhaps TRBD1 (5 bases). The ends were cut back, 6 bases at V and 6 bases at J, with 15 bases in the middle. Germline V gene lookup returns CDR1 MNHEY and CDR2 SVGAGI. This CDR3 spans 14 amino acids. DNA of the CDR3: TGTGCCAGCAGCCCCGGCCAGGGAGGTCAGCCCCAGCATTTT. This codes for CASSPGQGGQPQHF.

The chain uses TRBV28 and TRBJ2-2; 11 nucleotides match TRBD2. Looked up from germline, CDR1 is MDHEN and CDR2 is SYDVKM. CDR3 size: 17 residues. The ends lost 5 bases at V and 2 bases at J; junction bases unmatched: 7. CDR3: CASSPLGLADNTGELFF. CDR3 nucleotide sequence: TGTGCCAGCAGTCCCCTGGGACTAGCGGACAACACCGGGGAGCTGTTTTTT.

With respect to this clone: The limits of the CDR3 on the DNA are not certain, so only TCRdb's listed CDR3 is given. The chain employs TRBV9 and TRBJ2-3; the table assigns TRBD2, which was not confirmed against the DNA. Germline V lookup: CDR1 SGDLS, CDR2 YYNGEE. Counting both end residues, the CDR3 totals 14 amino acids. The CDR3 reads CASSVAPGTKGEYF.

V and J are TRBV4-3 and TRBJ1-1; a weak D match, TRBD1 (5 bases). The ends were cut back, 0 bases at V and 4 bases at J, with 12 bases in the middle. Germline V lookup: CDR1 LGHNA, CDR2 YSLEER. The CDR3 contains 15 residues. For the CDR3, the DNA is TGCGCCAGCAGCCAAGATGGGATGGGGGGCACTGAAGCTTTCTTT. This sequence encodes CASSQDGMGGTEAFF.

The chain uses TRBV5-1 and TRBJ2-5; 15 nucleotides align to TRBD2. The CDR3 contains 14 residues. The J segment lost 4 bases and the V segment lost 5 bases, leaving 0 bases of the junction unmatched. From germline, CDR1 is SGHRS and CDR2 YFSETQ. This CDR3 reads CASRGLAGGETQYF. The CDR3 coding sequence is TGCGCCAGCAGGGGACTAGCGGGGGGAGAGACCCAGTACTTC.